Listed below are T cell receptor beta chains from one sample, sequenced in a study of blood T cell repertoires in COVID-19. Profiled with immunoSEQ multiplex PCR; TCRdb holds only in-frame clones, not every one. The sample has under 150,000 clones; approximately 90% are singletons. Sequencing used peripheral blood. The receptors here all came from a human donor in a cohort sampled during active COVID-19. CDR3s include the opening cysteine and the closing phenylalanine or tryptophan. D genes are given only for firm matches. Size is omitted from some rows. Given values are once, few, many or a class for expanded clones.

clone size: .
CDR3 length: 16
J gene: TRBJ2-7
D gene: TRBD1
V gene: TRBV7-9
CDR3 protein: CASSLLGQRNSYEQYF
CDR3 DNA: TGTGCCAGCAGCCTTCTGGGACAGCGGAACTCCTACGAGCAGTACTTC

clone size: .
CDR3 length: 14
J gene: TRBJ1-5
D gene: .
V gene: TRBV6-5
CDR3 protein: CASRGLEGNQPQHF
CDR3 DNA: TGTGCCAGCAGGGGTTTGGAGGGCAATCAGCCCCAGCATTTT

clone size: .
CDR3 length: 13
J gene: TRBJ1-2
D gene: TRBD1
V gene: TRBV6-5
CDR3 protein: CASSATGGRGYTF
CDR3 DNA: TGTGCCAGCAGCGCGACAGGGGGGCGGGGCTACACCTTC

clone size: .
CDR3 length: 19
J gene: TRBJ2-5
D gene: .
V gene: TRBV12-1
CDR3 protein: CASSFTRQAGTGGGETQYF
CDR3 DNA: TGTGCCAGCAGCTTTACCCGACAGGCGGGGACAGGGGGCGGCGAGACCCAGTACTTC

clone size: .
CDR3 length: 16
J gene: TRBJ2-7
D gene: TRBD1
V gene: TRBV27
CDR3 protein: CASSILGQGISYEQYF
CDR3 DNA: TGTGCCAGCAGTATCCTGGGACAGGGAATCTCCTACGAGCAGTACTTC

clone size: .
CDR3 length: 15
J gene: TRBJ2-6
D gene: .
V gene: TRBV7-3
CDR3 protein: CASSPRGSGANVLTF
CDR3 DNA: TGTGCCAGCAGCCCAAGGGGGTCTGGGGCCAACGTCCTGACTTTC

clone size: .
CDR3 length: 16
J gene: TRBJ2-5
D gene: .
V gene: TRBV18
CDR3 protein: CASSLTTVWGQETQYF
CDR3 DNA: TGTGCCAGCTCACTAACGACAGTGTGGGGCCAAGAGACCCAGTACTTC

clone size: .
CDR3 length: 15
J gene: TRBJ2-7
D gene: TRBD1
V gene: TRBV5-6
CDR3 protein: CASSLIGTGAYEQYF
CDR3 DNA: TGTGCCAGCAGCTTGATCGGGACAGGGGCCTACGAGCAGTACTTC

clone size: once
CDR3 length: 11
J gene: TRBJ1-1
D gene: .
V gene: TRBV30
CDR3 protein: CAWSVGARAFF
CDR3 DNA: TGTGCCTGGAGTGTGGGGGCTCGGGCTTTCTTT

clone size: .
CDR3 length: 18
J gene: TRBJ2-2
D gene: TRBD1
V gene: TRBV6-2/TRBV6-3
CDR3 protein: CASSSLTLTGVNTGELFF
CDR3 DNA: TGTGCCAGCAGTTCACTCACCCTAACAGGGGTGAACACCGGGGAGCTGTTTTTT

clone size: .
CDR3 length: 14
J gene: TRBJ1-4
D gene: TRBD1
V gene: TRBV18
CDR3 protein: CASRGQATNEKLFF
CDR3 DNA: TGTGCCAGCCGTGGACAGGCAACTAATGAAAAACTGTTTTTT

clone size: .
CDR3 length: 14
J gene: TRBJ2-7
D gene: .
V gene: TRBV3-1/TRBV3-2
CDR3 protein: CASSPARVSYEQYF
CDR3 DNA: TGTGCCAGCAGCCCAGCCAGGGTCTCCTACGAGCAGTACTTC

clone size: .
CDR3 length: 14
J gene: TRBJ2-7
D gene: TRBD2
V gene: TRBV3-1/TRBV3-2
CDR3 protein: CASSNLAGGYEQYF
CDR3 DNA: TGTGCCAGCAGTAACCTAGCGGGGGGCTACGAGCAGTACTTC

clone size: .
CDR3 length: 14
J gene: TRBJ2-5
D gene: .
V gene: TRBV5-1
CDR3 protein: CASRELAIEETQYF
CDR3 DNA: TGCGCCAGCAGAGAGCTAGCTATTGAGGAGACCCAGTACTTC

clone size: .
CDR3 length: 14
J gene: TRBJ2-5
D gene: TRBD2
V gene: TRBV10-3
CDR3 protein: CAISESSGGETQYF
CDR3 DNA: TGTGCCATCAGTGAGTCGTCGGGAGGTGAGACCCAGTACTTC

clone size: .
CDR3 length: 16
J gene: TRBJ2-3
D gene: TRBD2
V gene: TRBV7-3
CDR3 protein: CASSPGQRGVGDTQYF
CDR3 DNA: TGTGCCAGCAGCCCGGGACAGCGGGGGGTGGGAGATACGCAGTATTTT

clone size: .
CDR3 length: 15
J gene: TRBJ1-1
D gene: .
V gene: TRBV6-5
CDR3 protein: CASSYHRALNTEAFF
CDR3 DNA: TGTGCCAGCAGTTACCACAGGGCCCTGAACACTGAAGCTTTCTTT

clone size: .
CDR3 length: 14
J gene: TRBJ2-1
D gene: TRBD1
V gene: TRBV5-1
CDR3 protein: CASSPGQGNHEQFF
CDR3 DNA: TGCGCCAGCAGCCCGGGACAGGGGAATCATGAGCAGTTCTTC

clone size: .
CDR3 length: 13
J gene: TRBJ1-2
D gene: .
V gene: TRBV11-1
CDR3 protein: CASSFGLNYGYTF
CDR3 DNA: TGTGCCAGCAGCTTTGGACTTAACTATGGCTACACCTTC